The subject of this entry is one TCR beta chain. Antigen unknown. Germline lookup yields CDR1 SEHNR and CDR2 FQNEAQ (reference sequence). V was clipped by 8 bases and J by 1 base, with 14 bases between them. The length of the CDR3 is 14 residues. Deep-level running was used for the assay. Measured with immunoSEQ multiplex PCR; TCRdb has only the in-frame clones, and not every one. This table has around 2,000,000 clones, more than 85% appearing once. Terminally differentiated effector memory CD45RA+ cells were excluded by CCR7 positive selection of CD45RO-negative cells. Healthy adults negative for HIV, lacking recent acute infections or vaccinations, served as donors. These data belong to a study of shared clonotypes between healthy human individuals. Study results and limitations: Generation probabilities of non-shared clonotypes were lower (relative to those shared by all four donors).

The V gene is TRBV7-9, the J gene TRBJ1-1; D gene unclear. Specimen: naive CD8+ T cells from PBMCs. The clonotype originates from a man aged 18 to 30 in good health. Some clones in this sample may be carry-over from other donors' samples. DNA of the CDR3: TGTGCCAGCTTTGCCATCGGGCGGAACACTGAAGCTTTCTTT. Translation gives CASFAIGRNTEAFF.